A single sample is the source of the 29 T cell receptor beta chains below, sequenced in a study of blood T cell repertoires in COVID-19. Here immunoSEQ multiplex PCR was the method, and the copy in TCRdb shows in-frame clones only, minus some. The data contain fewer than 600,000 clones, approximately 90% of them singletons. Sequencing used PBMCs or T cells enriched from blood (not recorded which). Receptors originate from a woman in her thirties or forties who had recovered from COVID-19.

The J gene is TRBJ2-7, the V gene TRBV19, with 14 bases identical to TRBD2. The germline V gene has CDR1 LNHDA and CDR2 SQIVND (reference sequence). V was pared by 6 bases and J by 3 bases, with 7 bases of the junction left unmatched. The CDR3 consists of 16 residues. DNA for the CDR3: TGTGCCAGTAGCCGCGGGACTAGCGGGAGTAACTACGAGCAGTACTTC. As protein: CASSRGTSGSNYEQYF.

The chain carries TRBV7-9 and TRBJ2-7; tentatively, D is TRBD1 (6 bases). Trimming left V 1 base short and J 5 bases short, with 9 bases between. Germline V gene lookup returns CDR1 SEHNR and CDR2 FQNEAQ (reference sequence). CDR3 length equals 13 residues. The chain's CDR3 is CASSLDGGHEQYF. Here the CDR3 DNA reads TGTGCCAGCAGCTTAGATGGGGGCCACGAGCAGTACTTC. Using reference TRBV7-9 and TRBJ2-7 for the parts outside the CDR3, the full variable domain is DTGVSQNPRHKITKRGQNVTFRCDPISEHNRLYWYRQTLGQGPEFLTYFQNEAQLEKSRLLSDRFSAERPKGSFSTLEIQRTEQGDSAMYLCASSLDGGHEQYFGPGTRLTVT.

The DNA for the CDR3 is TGTGCCAGCAGCCTCAAACTAGCGGGAGCCCCTTACGAGCAGTACTTC. Its translation is CASSLKLAGAPYEQYF. The V call is TRBV5-4, the J call TRBJ2-7; 11 nucleotides match TRBD2. After removal of 4 bases from V and 4 bases from J, the junction contained 10 bases not matched to a gene. Germline CDR1 and CDR2: SGHNT and YYREEE (reference sequence). This CDR3 has 16 amino acids.

J is TRBJ1-2 and V is TRBV4-3, with D possibly TRBD1 on 5 matching bases. Germline assignment: CDR1 LGHNA and CDR2 YSLEER. With 0 bases removed from V and 6 bases from J, the gap between germline ends came to 17 bases. The CDR3 spans 16 residues. This chain's CDR3 is CASSQDRGGRVHGYTF. As DNA, the CDR3 is TGCGCCAGCAGCCAAGACCGGGGCGGGAGGGTGCATGGCTACACCTTC.

The V gene is TRBV5-4, the J gene TRBJ2-1, with D possibly matching TRBD1 (7 bases). The CDR3 is 16 amino acids. CDR1 is SGHNT, CDR2 YYREEE, per germline (reference sequence). Deletions cut 4 bases from V and 8 bases from J, with 22 bases between. The DNA of the CDR3 is TGTGCCAGCAGCGGCAGGGCGGGCAGGGGGGTGCATGAGCAGTTCTTC. Translated: CASSGRAGRGVHEQFF.

The genes are TRBV2 and TRBJ1-1; D not resolved. Germline V gene data show CDR1 as SNHLY and CDR2 as FYNNEI. This CDR3 spans 12 amino acids. Trimming removed 1 base at V and 10 bases at J, with 10 bases between. DNA of the CDR3: TGTGCCAGCAGTGAAGGGTTGACGGGAGCTTTCTTT. Protein product: CASSEGLTGAFF.

The CDR3 protein is CASSDERRVNEKLFF. The CDR3, as DNA: TGTGCCAGCAGTGACGAGCGCAGGGTGAATGAAAAACTGTTTTTT. V and J are TRBV25-1 and TRBJ1-4, with D possibly being TRBD1 (5 bases). CDR1 is MGHDK, CDR2 SYGVNS, per germline. The CDR3 spans 15 residues. The V end lost 3 bases, the J end lost 5 bases, and 13 bases lay between the germline ends.

The chain employs TRBV18 and TRBJ2-1; D gene uncertain. The CDR3 is 16 amino acids. Trimming cost V 0 bases and J 0 bases, with 9 bases left between them. CDR1 is KGHSH and CDR2 is LQKENI in the germline V gene. In DNA, the CDR3 is TGTGCCAGCTCACCACCGGTCCTAAGCTCCTACAATGAGCAGTTCTTC. Protein sequence: CASSPPVLSSYNEQFF.

The gene calls are TRBV12-5 and TRBJ1-2, with a weak D call TRBD1 (6 bases). The ends were cut back, 2 bases at V and 8 bases at J, with 12 bases in the middle. Per germline, CDR1 LGHNT and CDR2 FRNRAP. CDR3 length: 13 residues. The CDR3 is CASGLTTGYGYTF. The CDR3 nucleotides are TGTGCTAGTGGTTTGACGACAGGATACGGCTACACCTTC.

This chain joins TRBV18 and TRBJ2-7; tentatively, D is TRBD1 (6 bases). Germline V gene lookup returns CDR1 KGHSH and CDR2 LQKENI. The V end lost 4 bases, the J end lost 2 bases, and 15 bases lay between the germline ends. This CDR3 spans 15 amino acids. The CDR3 DNA reads TGTGCCAGCTCACGTCAGGGGTCAACTACCTACGAGCAGTACTTC. It translates to CASSRQGSTTYEQYF.

The rearrangement joins TRBV28 to TRBJ1-1, with 7 bases aligning to TRBD1. With 5 bases clipped from V and 6 bases from J, the junction kept 9 bases outside the gene matches. The CDR3 spans 14 residues. Germline CDR1 is MDHEN and CDR2 is SYDVKM. CDR3 amino acids: CASSPAGGVSEAFF. In DNA form, the CDR3 reads TGTGCCAGCAGTCCCGCAGGGGGAGTCTCTGAAGCTTTCTTT.

The rearrangement joins TRBV27 to TRBJ1-1, with 7 bases identical to TRBD1. Germline V CDR1 and CDR2: MNHEY, SMNVEV (reference sequence). After removal of 3 bases from V and 8 bases from J, the junction contained 6 bases not matched to a gene. This CDR3 contains 13 residues. In DNA form, the CDR3 reads TGTGCCAGCAGTTTCTTTACAGGGGAGGAAGCTTTCTTT. Translating it yields CASSFFTGEEAFF.

Worth noting for this clone: Within the sample, other DNA sequences also encode this same CDR3. The chain joins TRBV5-1 to TRBJ2-5; a possible D gene is TRBD2 (6 bases). This CDR3 region has 14 residues. Germline CDR1 and CDR2: SGHRS and YFSETQ. Trimming cost V 4 bases and J 1 base, with 11 bases left between them. The CDR3 is CASSTGTGQETQYF. The CDR3 DNA reads TGCGCCAGCAGCACCGGGACTGGCCAAGAGACCCAGTACTTC. The complete variable domain, with remaining parts taken from reference TRBV5-1 and TRBJ2-5, reads KAGVTQTPRYLIKTRGQQVTLSCSPISGHRSVSWYQQTPGQGLQFLFEYFSETQRNKGNFPGRFSGRQFSNSRSEMNVSTLELGDSALYLCASSTGTGQETQYFGPGTRLLVL.

This clone turned up a few times. The gene calls are TRBV27 and TRBJ1-3; 7 nucleotides align to TRBD1. Germline CDR1 reads MNHEY; CDR2 reads SMNVEV (reference sequence). The CDR3 extends over 15 amino acids. The V and J ends lost 4 bases and 5 bases, in that order; junction bases with no gene match: 8. Here the CDR3 reads CASSSYGTARNTIYF. In DNA form, the CDR3 reads TGTGCCAGCAGTTCTTACGGGACAGCGAGAAACACCATATATTTT.

The V and J genes are TRBV5-6 and TRBJ1-5; no clear D gene. Germline CDR1 reads SGHDT; CDR2 reads YYEEEE. The CDR3 runs to 12 residues. Trimming removed 3 bases at V and 8 bases at J, with 9 bases between. CDR3 residues: CASSSLGKPQHF. In nucleotides, the CDR3 is TGTGCCAGCAGCTCACTAGGGAAGCCCCAGCATTTT. Drawing the rest from reference TRBV5-6 and TRBJ1-5, the complete variable domain is DAGVTQSPTHLIKTRGQQVTLRCSPKSGHDTVSWYQQALGQGPQFIFQYYEEEERQRGNFPDRFSGHQFPNYSSELNVNALLLGDSALYLCASSSLGKPQHFGDGTRLSIL.

The CDR3, as DNA: TGTGCCAGCAGCTTAGGGGGGGCCTATAATTCACCCCTCCACTTT. Protein sequence: CASSLGGAYNSPLHF. This chain uses TRBV7-9 with TRBJ1-6, with D perhaps matching TRBD1 (5 bases). V lost 1 base to trimming and J lost 2 bases, with 6 bases between them. This CDR3 comprises 15 residues. Germline loops: CDR1 SEHNR, CDR2 FQNEAQ (reference sequence).

The CDR3 region is CASSAGVIGELFF. The CDR3 region has the DNA TGTGCCAGCAGCGCGGGGGTTATCGGGGAGCTGTTTTTT. The rearrangement uses TRBV9 and TRBJ2-2; D is possibly TRBD2 (6 bases). The V end was cut by 3 bases, the J end by 7 bases, with 10 bases between. The germline V gene encodes CDR1 SGDLS and CDR2 YYNGEE. This CDR3 region has 13 residues.

The chain links TRBV19 to TRBJ1-6, with 7 bases fitting TRBD1. Trimming removed 4 bases from V and 9 bases from J; junction bases left unmatched: 3. Germline assignment: CDR1 LNHDA and CDR2 SQIVND (reference sequence). The CDR3 has 13 residues. CDR3 nucleotides: TGTGCCAGTAGTAGCCGGGACAGTTCACCCCTCCACTTT. As protein: CASSSRDSSPLHF.

The chain couples TRBV7-2 to TRBJ1-3; D is unresolved. The CDR3 loop spans 15 amino acids. Germline loops: CDR1 SGHTA, CDR2 FQGNSA. Trimming took 3 bases from V and 0 from J, leaving 9 bases between them. As DNA, the CDR3 is TGTGCCAGCAGCTTTGCGGGAAACTCTGGAAACACCATATATTTT. It specifies CASSFAGNSGNTIYF.

V gene TRBV5-1 combines with J gene TRBJ1-1; D is uncertain. CDR1 and CDR2 (germline): SGHRS, YFSETQ. This CDR3 has 14 amino acids. The germline V and J ends were trimmed by 0 bases and 0 bases, with 6 bases remaining between them. CDR3 residues: CASSLVSMNTEAFF. CDR3 DNA: TGCGCCAGCAGCTTGGTGTCAATGAACACTGAAGCTTTCTTT. Together with reference TRBV5-1 and TRBJ1-1, the CDR3 gives the full variable domain: KAGVTQTPRYLIKTRGQQVTLSCSPISGHRSVSWYQQTPGQGLQFLFEYFSETQRNKGNFPGRFSGRQFSNSRSEMNVSTLELGDSALYLCASSLVSMNTEAFFGQGTRLTVV.

The chain couples TRBV2 to TRBJ2-7; D call uncertain. This CDR3 has 16 residues. Trimming cost V 7 bases and J 3 bases, with 22 bases left between them. Germline values: CDR1 SNHLY, CDR2 FYNNEI. CDR3: CASNLPRQVSFYEQYF. In DNA form, the CDR3 reads TGTGCCAGCAACCTACCCCGGCAGGTATCCTTCTACGAGCAGTACTTC. The full variable domain, rest sourced from reference TRBV2 and TRBJ2-7, is EPEVTQTPSHQVTQMGQEVILRCVPISNHLYFYWYRQILGQKVEFLVSFYNNEISEKSEIFDDQFSVERPDGSNFTLKIRSTKLEDSAMYFCASNLPRQVSFYEQYFGPGTRLTVT.

Concerning this clone: The sample has other DNA sequences that encode this CDR3 too. The chain is built from TRBV7-2 and TRBJ2-5, with 11 bases matching TRBD2. The CDR3 runs 14 residues. J gave up 4 bases and V 4 bases, and 2 bases lay outside the gene matches. CDR1 is SGHTA, CDR2 FQGNSA, per germline. The CDR3 sequence: CASSSGLAGETQYF. The CDR3, as DNA: TGTGCCAGCAGCTCCGGACTAGCGGGAGAGACCCAGTACTTC. Based on the CDR3 plus reference TRBV7-2 and TRBJ2-5, the full variable domain is GAGVSQSPSNKVTEKGKDVELRCDPISGHTALYWYRQSLGQGLEFLIYFQGNSAPDKSGLPSDRFSAERTGGSVSTLTIQRTQQEDSAVYLCASSSGLAGETQYFGPGTRLLVL.

This clone has a handful of counts. V and J are TRBV6-5 and TRBJ2-1; 8 bases line up with TRBD1. This CDR3 has 15 residues. Trimming at V came to 6 bases and at J to 3 bases, leaving 7 bases not matched to a gene. Germline loops: CDR1 MNHEY, CDR2 SVGAGI. CDR3 bases: TGTGCCAGCAGGATCGGACAGGGCCGCTACAATGAGCAGTTCTTC. Translation: CASRIGQGRYNEQFF.

The chain links TRBV11-3 to TRBJ2-1; D is unclear. Germline V gene data show CDR1 as SGHNT and CDR2 as YENEEA. The CDR3 runs 13 residues. The V end was cut by 6 bases, the J end by 1 base, with 7 bases between. For the CDR3, the DNA is TGTGCCAGCAGATATTTATCCTACAATGAGCAGTTCTTC. Translation: CASRYLSYNEQFF. The whole variable domain, filled in from reference TRBV11-3 and TRBJ2-1, reads EAGVVQSPRYKIIEKKQPVAFWCNPISGHNTLYWYLQNLGQGPELLIRYENEEAVDDSQLPKDRFSAERLKGVDSTLKIQPAELGDSAVYLCASRYLSYNEQFFGPGTRLTVL.

This chain links TRBV3-1 (or the pseudogene TRBV3-2) with TRBJ2-1, with a possible D match to TRBD1 (5 bases). The CDR3 runs to 13 residues. The V and J ends lost 3 bases and 3 bases respectively, with 6 bases between them. CDR1 is LGHDT, CDR2 YNNKEL, per germline (reference sequence). The CDR3 coding sequence is TGTGCCAGCAGCCAGACAGTCTACAATGAGCAGTTCTTC. It translates to CASSQTVYNEQFF.

The rearrangement uses TRBV7-2 and TRBJ2-6; D gene uncertain. The V and J ends lost 1 base and 1 base respectively, with 5 bases between them. The CDR3 spans 15 residues. Germline CDR1 and CDR2: SGHTA and FQGNSA. CDR3 sequence: CASSLVDSGANVLTF. The CDR3 DNA sequence: TGTGCCAGCAGCTTAGTAGATTCTGGGGCCAACGTCCTGACTTTC.

The chain combines TRBV18 with TRBJ1-1; TRBD1 matches 9 bases. J gave up 0 bases and V 2 bases, and 7 bases lay outside the gene matches. CDR1 and CDR2 (germline): KGHSH, LQKENI. The CDR3 has 17 amino acids. CDR3 DNA: TGTGCCAGCTCACCAACCGGGACAGGGTCCCTGAACACTGAAGCTTTCTTT. This sequence encodes CASSPTGTGSLNTEAFF.

The chain joins TRBV10-2 to TRBJ2-2; a possible D gene is TRBD1 (6 bases). The CDR3 has 15 residues. Germline CDR1 is WSHSY and CDR2 is SAAADI. The V end was cut by 9 bases, the J end by 1 base, with 15 bases between. The CDR3 bases are TGCGCCAGTATTAAAACGGGACAGAACACCGGGGAGCTGTTTTTT. Its translation: CASIKTGQNTGELFF.

CDR3 coding DNA: TGTGCCACCAGTGATTTCGGAACTAGCGGGAGTAGAGATGAGCAGTTCTTC. Encoded protein: CATSDFGTSGSRDEQFF. V and J are TRBV24-1 and TRBJ2-1; 11 positions agree with TRBD2. The V gene end was trimmed by 1 base and the J gene end by 8 bases; junction bases not matched to a gene: 9. Looked up from germline, CDR1 is KGHDR and CDR2 is SFDVKD. The CDR3 has 17 amino acids.